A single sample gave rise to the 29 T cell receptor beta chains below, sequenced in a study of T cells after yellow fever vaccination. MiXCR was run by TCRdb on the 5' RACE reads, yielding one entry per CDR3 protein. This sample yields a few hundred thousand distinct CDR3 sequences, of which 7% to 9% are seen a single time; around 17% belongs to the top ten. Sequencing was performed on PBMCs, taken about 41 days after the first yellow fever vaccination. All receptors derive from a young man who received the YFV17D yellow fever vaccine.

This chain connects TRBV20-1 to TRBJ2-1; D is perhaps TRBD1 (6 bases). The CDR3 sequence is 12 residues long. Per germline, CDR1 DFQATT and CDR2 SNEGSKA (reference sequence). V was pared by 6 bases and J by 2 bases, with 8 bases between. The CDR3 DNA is TGCAGTGCCAACAGGGCCTACAATGAGCAGTTCTTC. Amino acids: CSANRAYNEQFF.

CDR3 sequence (DNA): TGTGCCAGCAGCGTAGAGTGGGCAGAGGGATTAAGCGGCTACACCTTC. As protein: CASSVEWAEGLSGYTF. This chain joins TRBV9 and TRBJ1-2; no definite D call. This CDR3 contains 16 residues. Trimming took 0 bases from V and 8 from J, leaving 20 bases between them. From germline, CDR1 is SGDLS and CDR2 YYNGEE.

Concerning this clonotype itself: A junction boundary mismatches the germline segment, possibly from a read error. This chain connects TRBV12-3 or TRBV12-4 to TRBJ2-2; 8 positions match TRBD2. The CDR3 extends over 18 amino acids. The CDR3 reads CARSSQRGPPSYTGELFF. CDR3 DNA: TGTGCCCGCAGTTCACAGCGGGGGCCTCCCTCTTACACCGGGGAGCTGTTTTTT.

CDR3 amino acids: CASSYGDGHLPQHF. The CDR3 DNA reads as TGTGCCAGCAGTTACGGCGACGGGCACTTGCCCCAGCATTTT. The rearrangement links TRBV6-5 to TRBJ1-5; D is undetermined. The CDR3 is 14 amino acids. Trimming removed 2 bases from V and 9 bases from J, with 14 bases in between. The germline CDR1 and CDR2 sequences are MNHEY and SVGAGI.

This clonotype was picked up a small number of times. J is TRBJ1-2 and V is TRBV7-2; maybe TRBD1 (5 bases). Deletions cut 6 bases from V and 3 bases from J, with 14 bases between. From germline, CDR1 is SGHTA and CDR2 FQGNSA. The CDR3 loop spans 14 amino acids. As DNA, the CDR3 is TGTGCCAGCAGGCGGGCTCCGGGGGACTATGGCTACACCTTC. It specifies CASRRAPGDYGYTF.

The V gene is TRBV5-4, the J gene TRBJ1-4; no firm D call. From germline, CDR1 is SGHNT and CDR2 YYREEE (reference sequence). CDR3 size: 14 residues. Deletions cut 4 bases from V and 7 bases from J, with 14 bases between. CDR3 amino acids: CASSPPPPTEKLFF. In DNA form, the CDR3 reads TGTGCCAGCAGCCCACCCCCGCCGACTGAAAAACTGTTTTTT.

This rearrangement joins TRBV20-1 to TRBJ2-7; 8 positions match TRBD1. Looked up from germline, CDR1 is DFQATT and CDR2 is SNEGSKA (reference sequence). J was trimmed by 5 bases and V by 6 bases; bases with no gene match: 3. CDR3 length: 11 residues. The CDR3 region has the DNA TGCAGTGCACAGGGGGATGACGAGCAGTACTTC. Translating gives CSAQGDDEQYF.

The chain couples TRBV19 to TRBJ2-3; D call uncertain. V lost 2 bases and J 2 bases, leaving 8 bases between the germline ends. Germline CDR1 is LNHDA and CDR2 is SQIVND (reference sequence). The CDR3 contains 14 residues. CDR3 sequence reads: CASSIRQITDTQYF. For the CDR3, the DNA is TGTGCCAGTAGTATACGCCAGATCACAGATACGCAGTATTTT.

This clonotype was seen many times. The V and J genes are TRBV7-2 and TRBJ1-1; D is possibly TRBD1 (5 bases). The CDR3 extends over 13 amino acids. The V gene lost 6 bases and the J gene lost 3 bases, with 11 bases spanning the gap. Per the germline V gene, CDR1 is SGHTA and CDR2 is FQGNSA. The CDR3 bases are TGTGCCAGCAGGTCCTCAGGGTACACTGAAGCTTTCTTT. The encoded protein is CASRSSGYTEAFF.

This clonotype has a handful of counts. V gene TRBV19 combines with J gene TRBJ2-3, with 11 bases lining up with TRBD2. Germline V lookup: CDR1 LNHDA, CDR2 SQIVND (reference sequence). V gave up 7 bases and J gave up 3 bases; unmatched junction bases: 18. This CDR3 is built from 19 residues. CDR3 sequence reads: CASNPRNSGGAGLTDTQYF. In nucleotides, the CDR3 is TGTGCCAGTAACCCGCGTAATAGCGGGGGGGCCGGATTGACAGATACGCAGTATTTT. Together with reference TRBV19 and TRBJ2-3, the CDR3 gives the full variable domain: DGGITQSPKYLFRKEGQNVTLSCEQNLNHDAMYWYRQDPGQGLRLIYYSQIVNDFQKGDIAEGYSVSREKKESFPLTVTSAQKNPTAFYLCASNPRNSGGAGLTDTQYFGPGTRLTVL.

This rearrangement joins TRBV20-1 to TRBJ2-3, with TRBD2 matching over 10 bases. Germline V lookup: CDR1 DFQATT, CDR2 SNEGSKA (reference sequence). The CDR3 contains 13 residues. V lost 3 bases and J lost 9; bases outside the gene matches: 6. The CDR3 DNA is TGCAGTGCTAGGAGCGGGGGGGCAGGAACGCAGTATTTT. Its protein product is CSARSGGAGTQYF.

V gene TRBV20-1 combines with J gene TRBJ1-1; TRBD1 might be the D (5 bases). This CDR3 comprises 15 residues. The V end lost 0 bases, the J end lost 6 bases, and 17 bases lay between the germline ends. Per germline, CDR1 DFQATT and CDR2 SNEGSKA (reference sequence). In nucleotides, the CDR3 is TGCAGTGCTAGAGATCTGGCAGGGTGGAGTCCTGAAGCTTTCTTT. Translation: CSARDLAGWSPEAFF.

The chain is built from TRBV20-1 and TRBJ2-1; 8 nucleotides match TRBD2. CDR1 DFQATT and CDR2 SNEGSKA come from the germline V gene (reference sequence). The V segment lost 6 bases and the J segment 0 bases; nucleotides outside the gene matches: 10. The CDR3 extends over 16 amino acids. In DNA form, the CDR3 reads TGCAGTGCGGCGAATGCCGGGACTAGCTCCTACAATGAGCAGTTCTTC. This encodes CSAANAGTSSYNEQFF.

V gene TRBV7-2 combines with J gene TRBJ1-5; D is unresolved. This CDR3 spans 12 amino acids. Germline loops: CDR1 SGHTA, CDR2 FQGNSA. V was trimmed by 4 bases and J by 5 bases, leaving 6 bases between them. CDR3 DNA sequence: TGTGCCAGCAGCTCCCCTGATCAGCCCCAGCATTTT. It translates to CASSSPDQPQHF.

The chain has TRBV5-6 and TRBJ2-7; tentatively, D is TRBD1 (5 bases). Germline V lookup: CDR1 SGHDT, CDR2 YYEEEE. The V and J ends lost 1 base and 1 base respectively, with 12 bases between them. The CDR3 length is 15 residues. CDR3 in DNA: TGTGCCAGCAGCTTGCAGTCAGGGAATTCCTACGAGCAGTACGTC. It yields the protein CASSLQSGNSYEQYV.

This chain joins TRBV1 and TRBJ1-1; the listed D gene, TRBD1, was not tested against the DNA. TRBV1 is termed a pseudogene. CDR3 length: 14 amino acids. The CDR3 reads CTSSHRQGSTEAFF. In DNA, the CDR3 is TGCACCAGCAGCCACCGCCAGGGCAGCACTGAAGCTTTCTTT.

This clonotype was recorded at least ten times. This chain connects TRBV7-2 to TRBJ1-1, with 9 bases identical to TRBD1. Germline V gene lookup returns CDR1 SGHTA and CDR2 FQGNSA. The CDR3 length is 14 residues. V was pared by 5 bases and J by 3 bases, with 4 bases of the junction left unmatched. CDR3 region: CASSIQGADTEAFF. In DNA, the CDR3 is TGTGCCAGCAGCATACAGGGGGCCGACACTGAAGCTTTCTTT.

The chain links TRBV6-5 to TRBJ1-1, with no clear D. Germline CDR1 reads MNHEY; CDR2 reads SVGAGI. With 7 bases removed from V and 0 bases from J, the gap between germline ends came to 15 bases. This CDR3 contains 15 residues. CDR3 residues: CASKETEYLNTEAFF. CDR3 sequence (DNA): TGTGCCAGCAAGGAAACGGAGTACCTGAACACTGAAGCTTTCTTT.

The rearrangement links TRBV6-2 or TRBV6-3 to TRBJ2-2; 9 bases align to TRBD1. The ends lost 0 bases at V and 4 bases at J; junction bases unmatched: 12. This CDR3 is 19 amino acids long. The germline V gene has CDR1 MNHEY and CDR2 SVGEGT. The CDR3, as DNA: TGTGCCAGCAGTTACTCGAAGGGGACAGGGAGAGGGTGCACCGGGGAGCTGTTTTTT. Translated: CASSYSKGTGRGCTGELFF.

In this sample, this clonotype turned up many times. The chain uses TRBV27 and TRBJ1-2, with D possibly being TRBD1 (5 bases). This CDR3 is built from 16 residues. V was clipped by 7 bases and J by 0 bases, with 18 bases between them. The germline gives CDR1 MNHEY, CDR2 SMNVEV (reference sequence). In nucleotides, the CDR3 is TGTGCCAGCACCCCAGGGACTACTGCCCCTAACTATGGCTACACCTTC. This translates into CASTPGTTAPNYGYTF.

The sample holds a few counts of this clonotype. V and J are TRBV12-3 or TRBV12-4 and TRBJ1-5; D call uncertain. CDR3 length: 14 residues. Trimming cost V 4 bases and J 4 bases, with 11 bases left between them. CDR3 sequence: CASSSGLANQPQHF. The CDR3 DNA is TGTGCCAGCAGTTCGGGCCTGGCGAATCAGCCCCAGCATTTT.

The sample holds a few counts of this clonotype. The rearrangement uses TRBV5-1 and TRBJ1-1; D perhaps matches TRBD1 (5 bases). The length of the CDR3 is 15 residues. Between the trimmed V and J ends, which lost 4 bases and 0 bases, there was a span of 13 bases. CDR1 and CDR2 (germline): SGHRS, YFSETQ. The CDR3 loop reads CASSTPGHMNTEAFF. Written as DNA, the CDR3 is TGCGCCAGCAGCACGCCAGGACACATGAACACTGAAGCTTTCTTT.

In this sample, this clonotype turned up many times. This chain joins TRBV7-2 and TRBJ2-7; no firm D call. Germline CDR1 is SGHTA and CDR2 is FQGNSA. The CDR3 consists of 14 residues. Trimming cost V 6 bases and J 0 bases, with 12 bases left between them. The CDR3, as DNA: TGTGCCAGCAGTGCCCACAGCATCTCCTACGAGCAGTACGTC. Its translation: CASSAHSISYEQYV.

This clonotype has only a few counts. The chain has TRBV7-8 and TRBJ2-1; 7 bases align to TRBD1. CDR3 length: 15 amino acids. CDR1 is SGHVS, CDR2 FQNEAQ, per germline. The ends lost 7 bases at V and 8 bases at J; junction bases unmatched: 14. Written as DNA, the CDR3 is TGTGCCAGCATCAGCTCGGGACAGTGGGGCCATGAGCAGTTCTTC. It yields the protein CASISSGQWGHEQFF.

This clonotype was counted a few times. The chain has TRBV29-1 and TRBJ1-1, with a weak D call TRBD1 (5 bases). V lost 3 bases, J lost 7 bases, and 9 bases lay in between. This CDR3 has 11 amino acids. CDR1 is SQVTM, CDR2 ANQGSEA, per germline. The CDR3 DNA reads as TGCAGCGTTGACTACAGGTATGAAGCTTTCTTT. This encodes CSVDYRYEAFF.

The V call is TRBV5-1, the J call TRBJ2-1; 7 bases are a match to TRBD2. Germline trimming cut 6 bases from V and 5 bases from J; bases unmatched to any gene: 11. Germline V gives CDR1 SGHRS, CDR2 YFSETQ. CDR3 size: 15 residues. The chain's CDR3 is CASKGGARTHNEQFF. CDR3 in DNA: TGCGCCAGCAAGGGAGGGGCAAGGACACACAATGAGCAGTTCTTC. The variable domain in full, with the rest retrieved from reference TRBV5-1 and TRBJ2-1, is KAGVTQTPRYLIKTRGQQVTLSCSPISGHRSVSWYQQTPGQGLQFLFEYFSETQRNKGNFPGRFSGRQFSNSRSEMNVSTLELGDSALYLCASKGGARTHNEQFFGPGTRLTVL.

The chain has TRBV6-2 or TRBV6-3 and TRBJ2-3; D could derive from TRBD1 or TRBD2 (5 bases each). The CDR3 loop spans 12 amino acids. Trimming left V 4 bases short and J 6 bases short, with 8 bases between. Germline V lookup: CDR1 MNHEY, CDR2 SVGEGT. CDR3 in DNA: TGTGCCAGCAGTTCCTGGGGGGATACGCAGTATTTT. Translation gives CASSSWGDTQYF.

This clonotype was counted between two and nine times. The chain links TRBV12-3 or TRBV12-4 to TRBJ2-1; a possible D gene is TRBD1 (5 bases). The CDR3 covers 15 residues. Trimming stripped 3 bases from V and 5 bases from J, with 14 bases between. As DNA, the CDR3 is TGTGCCAGCAGTTTTGGTTTTGGGGCGCACAATGAGCAGTTCTTC. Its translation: CASSFGFGAHNEQFF.

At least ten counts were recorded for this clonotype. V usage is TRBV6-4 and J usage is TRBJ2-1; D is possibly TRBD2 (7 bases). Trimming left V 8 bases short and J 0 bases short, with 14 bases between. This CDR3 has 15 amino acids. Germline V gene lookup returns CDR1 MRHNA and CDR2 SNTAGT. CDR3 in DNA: TGTGCCAGCGTACGGGGGGCCGGCTCCTACAATGAGCAGTTCTTC. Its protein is CASVRGAGSYNEQFF.